A single sample is the source of the 6 T cell receptor beta chains below, sequenced in a study of T cell responses to AZD1222 COVID-19 vaccine. Sequencing used immunoSEQ multiplex PCR; TCRdb keeps in-frame clones, though not all of them. This table holds under 150,000 clones, roughly nine tenths found once. Sequencing used peripheral blood, obtained 28 days after the second AZD1222 dose. These receptors came from an adult who received the AZD1222 COVID-19 vaccine.

This clone was found a few times. The chain couples TRBV6-1 to TRBJ2-5, with D unresolved. Germline CDR1 reads MNHNS; CDR2 reads SASEGT. V lost 2 bases to trimming and J lost 1 base, with 11 bases between them. The CDR3 loop spans 15 amino acids. The CDR3 bases are TGTGCCAGCAGTGAAATGGACGGATTCCAAGAGACCCAGTACTTC. Its protein product is CASSEMDGFQETQYF.

The rearrangement joins TRBV29-1 to TRBJ2-3; 7 nucleotides match TRBD2. The junction had 13 bases not matched to a gene; V was cut back by 6 bases and J by 4 bases. Germline-derived CDR1 and CDR2 are SQVTM and ANQGSEA. There are 15 residues in the CDR3. CDR3 bases: TGCAGCGTCGATACGACCTGGGGAGGGGCAGATACGCAGTATTTT. Protein product: CSVDTTWGGADTQYF.

CDR3 region: CASSVWGRNQPQHF. As DNA, the CDR3 is TGTGCCAGCAGTGTATGGGGAAGGAATCAGCCCCAGCATTTT. This chain links TRBV2 with TRBJ1-5; D gene unclear. The CDR3 runs to 14 residues. V was cut by 4 bases and J by 4 bases, with 11 bases left in between. Germline V CDR1 and CDR2: SNHLY, FYNNEI.

The chain combines TRBV7-9 with TRBJ1-3, with D tentatively TRBD1 (5 bases). From germline, CDR1 is SEHNR and CDR2 FQNEAQ (reference sequence). The V end was cut by 1 base, the J end by 0 bases, with 10 bases between. This CDR3 region has 16 residues. The CDR3 nucleotides read TGTGCCAGCAGCTTAGGGGGCAGCACCTCTGGAAACACCATATATTTT. This encodes CASSLGGSTSGNTIYF.

The J gene is TRBJ1-1, the V gene TRBV27; 9 bases are a match to TRBD1. CDR1 MNHEY and CDR2 SMNVEV come from the germline V gene (reference sequence). With 4 bases clipped from V and 1 base from J, the junction kept 1 base outside the gene matches. The CDR3 contains 14 residues. CDR3 DNA: TGTGCCAGCAGTTGGGACAGGGAGAACACTGAAGCTTTCTTT. As protein: CASSWDRENTEAFF.

CDR3 nucleotides: TGTGCCAGCAGCCCTCCTGTCGGTTGGGCCACTGAAGCTTTCTTT. Translated: CASSPPVGWATEAFF. This chain joins TRBV7-9 and TRBJ1-1; D unresolved. Germline V gene data show CDR1 as SEHNR and CDR2 as FQNEAQ (reference sequence). The CDR3 sequence is 15 residues long. Trimming took 5 bases from V and 4 from J, leaving 17 bases between them.